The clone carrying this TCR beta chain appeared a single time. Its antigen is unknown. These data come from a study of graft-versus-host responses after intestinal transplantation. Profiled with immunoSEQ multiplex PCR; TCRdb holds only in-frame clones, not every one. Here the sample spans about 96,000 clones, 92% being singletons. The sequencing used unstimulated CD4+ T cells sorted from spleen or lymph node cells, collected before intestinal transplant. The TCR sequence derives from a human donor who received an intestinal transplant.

Here the CDR3 reads CASSLAASGNGQQFF. CDR3 in DNA: TGTGCCAGCAGCTTGGCGGCTAGCGGGAATGGGCAGCAGTTCTTC. The chain has TRBV5-4 and TRBJ2-1; 9 bases are shared with TRBD2. The germline gives CDR1 SGHNT, CDR2 YYREEE (reference sequence). Trimming cost V 0 bases and J 11 bases; bases outside gene matches: 9. The CDR3 spans 15 residues.